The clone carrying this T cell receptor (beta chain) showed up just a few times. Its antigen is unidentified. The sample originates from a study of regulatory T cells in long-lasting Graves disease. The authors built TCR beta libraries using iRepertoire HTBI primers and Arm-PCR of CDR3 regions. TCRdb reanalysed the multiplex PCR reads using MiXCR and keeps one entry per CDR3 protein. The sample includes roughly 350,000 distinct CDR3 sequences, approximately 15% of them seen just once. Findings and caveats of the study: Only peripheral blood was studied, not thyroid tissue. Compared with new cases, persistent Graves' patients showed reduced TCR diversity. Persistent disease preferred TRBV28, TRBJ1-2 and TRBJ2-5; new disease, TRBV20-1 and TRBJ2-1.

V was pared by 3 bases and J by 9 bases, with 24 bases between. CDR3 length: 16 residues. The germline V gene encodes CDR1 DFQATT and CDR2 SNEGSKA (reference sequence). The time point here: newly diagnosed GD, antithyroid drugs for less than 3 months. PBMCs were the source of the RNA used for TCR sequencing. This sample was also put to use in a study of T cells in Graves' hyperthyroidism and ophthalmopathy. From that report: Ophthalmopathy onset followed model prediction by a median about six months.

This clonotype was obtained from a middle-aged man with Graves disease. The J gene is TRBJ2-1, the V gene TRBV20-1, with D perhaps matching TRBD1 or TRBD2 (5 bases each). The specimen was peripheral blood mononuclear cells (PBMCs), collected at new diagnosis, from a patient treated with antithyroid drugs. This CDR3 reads CSARLPGGTLIGEQFF. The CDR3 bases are TGCAGTGCTAGGCTGCCCGGTGGGACCTTAATAGGTGAGCAGTTCTTC.